These 21 T cell receptor beta chains share one sample of origin, sequenced in a study of vaccination effects on CD4 cells after COVID-19. Clones were sequenced by immunoSEQ multiplex PCR, and TCRdb holds only the in-frame ones, with some missing. The sample has about 70,000 clones, roughly three quarters seen once. Subsequent to roughly 9 days of culture, CD4+ T cells were isolated. For these receptors, no antigen is known. The sequencing here drew on CD4+ T cells from PBMCs cultured without peptide, taken before COVID-19 vaccination. The receptors come from a human donor who received a COVID-19 vaccine.

The chain couples TRBV12-3 or TRBV12-4 to TRBJ1-1; no definite D call. V dropped 2 bases and J dropped 4 bases, with 8 bases sitting between them. This CDR3 has 13 amino acids. The CDR3 reads CASSLREGTEAFF. The CDR3, as DNA: TGTGCCAGCAGTTTACGGGAGGGCACTGAAGCTTTCTTT.

The chain joins TRBV7-3 to TRBJ2-4; weak D call: TRBD2 (7 bases). Trimming took 2 bases from V and 6 from J, leaving 8 bases between them. This CDR3 has 13 amino acids. Germline V gene lookup returns CDR1 SGHTA and CDR2 FQGTGA. The CDR3 loop reads CASSLGGANIQYF. CDR3 coding DNA: TGTGCCAGCAGCTTAGGGGGGGCAAACATTCAGTACTTC.

The chain combines TRBV3-1 (or the pseudogene TRBV3-2) with TRBJ2-5; TRBD2 agrees at 11 bases. Germline trimming cut 8 bases from V and 5 bases from J; bases unmatched to any gene: 7. The CDR3 runs to 14 residues. Per germline, CDR1 LGHDT and CDR2 YNNKEL (reference sequence). CDR3 DNA sequence: TGTGCCAGCGCGAAGACTAGCGGGGACGAGACCCAGTACTTC. It codes for CASAKTSGDETQYF.

The gene calls are TRBV9 and TRBJ1-1; tentatively, D is TRBD1 (6 bases). This CDR3 has 17 amino acids. The ends were cut back, 4 bases at V and 1 base at J, with 20 bases in the middle. In germline, CDR1 is SGDLS, CDR2 YYNGEE. The CDR3 DNA follows: TGTGCCAGCAGCCCCCCACCGGGGGGGCCGAGGAACACTGAAGCTTTCTTT. Translating it yields CASSPPPGGPRNTEAFF.

This clone was seen more than once but under ten times. The chain recombines TRBV12-3 or TRBV12-4 with TRBJ1-5; D possibly corresponds to TRBD1 (5 bases). V was shortened by 6 bases and J by 4 bases, with 10 bases between the two germline ends. The CDR3 has 13 residues. CDR3 residues: CASRNSGNQPQHF. DNA of the CDR3: TGTGCCAGCAGAAACTCAGGGAATCAGCCCCAGCATTTT.

The chain has TRBV5-1 and TRBJ1-5; 8 bases fit TRBD1. With 2 bases clipped from V and 5 bases from J, the junction kept 12 bases outside the gene matches. The CDR3 totals 17 residues. CDR1 is SGHRS and CDR2 is YFSETQ in the germline V gene. The CDR3 DNA follows: TGCGCCAGCAGCTTTGACCCCTTGGACAGGGTCCATCAGCCCCAGCATTTT. This translates into CASSFDPLDRVHQPQHF.

This CDR3 is CASSPGRGDAGELFF. The DNA of the CDR3 is TGTGCCAGCAGCCCCGGGAGGGGGGATGCCGGGGAGCTGTTTTTT. V is TRBV5-4 and J is TRBJ2-2; 8 bases are shared with TRBD2. Trimming cost V 4 bases and J 6 bases; bases outside gene matches: 8. This CDR3 comprises 15 residues. The V gene's germline CDR1 is SGHNT and CDR2 YYREEE (reference sequence).

The chain couples TRBV7-2 to TRBJ2-5; D is undetermined. CDR3 length: 13 residues. Trimming removed 1 base at V and 7 bases at J, with 10 bases between. CDR1 is SGHTA and CDR2 is FQGNSA in the germline V gene. This CDR3 reads CASSLDGFGTQYF. In DNA, the CDR3 is TGTGCCAGCAGCTTAGACGGGTTCGGGACCCAGTACTTC.

This rearrangement joins TRBV27 to TRBJ2-3; the D gene is possibly TRBD1 (6 bases). This CDR3 contains 16 residues. Germline V lookup: CDR1 MNHEY, CDR2 SMNVEV (reference sequence). Trimming cost V 3 bases and J 0 bases, with 13 bases left between them. CDR3 amino acids: CASSLDSPGSTDTQYF. The CDR3 nucleotides are TGTGCCAGCAGTTTGGACAGTCCGGGTAGCACAGATACGCAGTATTTT.

The gene calls are TRBV5-8 and TRBJ1-1; no reliable D call. From germline, CDR1 is SGHTS and CDR2 YDEGEE. Trimming took off 4 bases at V and 0 bases at J, with 13 bases between the two ends. CDR3 length: 15 amino acids. The CDR3: CASSGPGRVNTEAFF. In DNA, the CDR3 is TGTGCCAGCAGCGGCCCGGGTAGGGTGAACACTGAAGCTTTCTTT.

This clone was detected only a few times. The chain couples TRBV6-5 to TRBJ1-1, with D perhaps matching TRBD1 (5 bases). There are 14 residues in the CDR3. Germline assignment: CDR1 MNHEY and CDR2 SVGAGI. The V end was cut by 2 bases, the J end by 1 base, with 8 bases between. The DNA for the CDR3 is TGTGCCAGCAGTTACAATACAGGGAACACTGAAGCTTTCTTT. Residues: CASSYNTGNTEAFF.

V usage is TRBV7-2 and J usage is TRBJ2-5; D is possibly TRBD2 (6 bases). There are 16 residues in the CDR3. V was shortened by 2 bases and J by 5 bases, with 18 bases between the two germline ends. Germline CDR1 and CDR2: SGHTA and FQGNSA. The chain's CDR3 is CASSLFGGGVGETQYF. The CDR3 DNA is TGTGCCAGCAGCTTATTCGGTGGCGGGGTGGGGGAGACCCAGTACTTC. Full variable domain (remainder filled in from reference TRBV7-2 and TRBJ2-5): GAGVSQSPSNKVTEKGKDVELRCDPISGHTALYWYRQSLGQGLEFLIYFQGNSAPDKSGLPSDRFSAERTGGSVSTLTIQRTQQEDSAVYLCASSLFGGGVGETQYFGPGTRLLVL.

The chain links TRBV5-1 to TRBJ2-1, with 7 bases lining up with TRBD1. The germline V gene has CDR1 SGHRS and CDR2 YFSETQ. The trim removed 5 bases at V and 0 bases at J, leaving 5 bases unmatched. This CDR3 is 15 amino acids long. CDR3 sequence (DNA): TGCGCCAGCAGTCAGACAGGGCCCTCCTACAATGAGCAGTTCTTC. Translation: CASSQTGPSYNEQFF.

A note on this clone: In the same sample, other DNA sequences code for this CDR3. This rearrangement joins TRBV25-1 to TRBJ2-5, with D perhaps assigned TRBD1 or TRBD2 (5 bases each). CDR3 length: 12 amino acids. The germline V gene has CDR1 MGHDK and CDR2 SYGVNS. Between the trimmed V and J ends, which lost 4 bases and 6 bases, there was a span of 9 bases. The CDR3 protein is CASSGGMKTQYF. Written as DNA, the CDR3 is TGTGCCAGCAGTGGGGGGATGAAGACCCAGTACTTC.

The CDR3 nucleotides are TGTGCCAGCAGCTTTGGACACCGCGCTAATGAAAAACTGTTTTTT. This translates into CASSFGHRANEKLFF. This chain connects TRBV11-1 to TRBJ1-4; tentative D call: TRBD1 (5 bases). V gave up 3 bases and J gave up 3 bases, with 11 bases separating them. Germline CDR1 and CDR2: SGHAT and FQDESV (reference sequence). CDR3 length equals 15 residues.

The V gene is TRBV21-1, the J gene TRBJ1-5. TRBV21-1 is a pseudogene. The CDR3 spans 14 residues. The CDR3 loop is CASSLRGINQPQHF. CDR3 coding DNA: TGTGCCAGCAGTCTCAGAGGGATTAATCAGCCCCAGCATTTT.

V gene TRBV7-3 combines with J gene TRBJ2-2, with 10 bases aligning to TRBD2. The V gene end was trimmed by 8 bases and the J gene end by 6 bases; junction bases not matched to a gene: 6. From germline, CDR1 is SGHTA and CDR2 FQGTGA. CDR3 size: 14 residues. CDR3: CASAGTSDSGELFF. CDR3 nucleotides: TGTGCCAGCGCCGGGACTAGCGATTCCGGGGAGCTGTTTTTT.

The V gene is TRBV28, the J gene TRBJ1-3; D might be TRBD1 (6 bases). The germline CDR1 and CDR2 sequences are MDHEN and SYDVKM. V shed 7 bases and J shed 2 bases, with 15 bases lying between them. The CDR3 is 15 amino acids. For the CDR3, the DNA is TGTGCCAGCAATAATCCCACAGGGACTGGAAACACCATATATTTT. Translated, it gives CASNNPTGTGNTIYF.

This clone appeared a single time. The chain is built from TRBV6-6 and TRBJ2-5; no firm D call. V lost 7 bases, J lost 2 bases, and 11 bases lay in between. This CDR3 is built from 13 residues. The germline V gene encodes CDR1 MNHNY and CDR2 SVGAGI (reference sequence). The CDR3 DNA reads as TGTGCCAGCACTCGAAGCACACAAGAGACCCAGTACTTC. Translating it yields CASTRSTQETQYF.

The chain links TRBV19 to TRBJ1-5; TRBD1 is a possible D gene (5 bases). Germline V gives CDR1 LNHDA, CDR2 SQIVND (reference sequence). Trimming took off 3 bases at V and 3 bases at J, with 18 bases between the two ends. The CDR3 runs to 17 residues. CDR3 sequence: CASSIGFRDGSNQPQHF. The CDR3 DNA sequence: TGTGCCAGTAGTATCGGGTTTCGGGACGGCTCCAATCAGCCCCAGCATTTT.

The chain employs TRBV2 and TRBJ2-5; D possibly corresponds to TRBD1 (6 bases). CDR3 length: 13 residues. Germline V CDR1 and CDR2: SNHLY, FYNNEI. The V gene lost 6 bases and the J gene lost 1 base, with 9 bases spanning the gap. The CDR3 spells CASSTGIQETQYF. The CDR3 DNA sequence: TGTGCCAGCAGCACAGGGATCCAAGAGACCCAGTACTTC.